This T cell receptor beta chain was captured in a study of cytomegalovirus exposure and HLA in healthy donors (dated by TCRdb to the late 2010s). Study-level background: In an earlier analysis of under 600 of the donors, 276 Gb of sequence data and some 100 million unique TCR beta sequences from about 179 million T cells were reported. Donor age, sex, ethnicity and CMV serostatus were compiled alongside the repertoire data. Genome-wide SNP genotypes for about 65% of the 666 donors were used in a later genetic analysis, which treated that subset as a discovery cohort. In addition to the first cohort of 666 subjects, a separate validation cohort of 120 different subjects was used. Several DR-DQ haplotypes were treated as single units for association and clustering because of strong linkage in the cohort. To study patterns of TCR occurrence, a later analysis re-analyzed previously published TCR beta repertoires from 666 donors and added high-resolution HLA genotyping. Roughly 300 gigabases of sequencing data and 91 million or so unique TCR sequences made up an early release that covered 500 to 700 HLA-typed donors. To decide whether each TCR beta V gene segment behaved as functional or pseudogenic, an earlier analysis of fewer than 750 of the donors relied on high-throughput TCR beta sequencing. The study profiled the T cell repertoires of hundreds of subjects by immunosequencing and related them to cytomegalovirus serostatus. All discovery cohort repertoires had been generated on a single sequencing platform. The study was designed to test whether signatures of past pathogen exposure could be identified by cataloging public T cell receptors. The number of typed donors differed by locus: roughly 620-630 for A, B, C, DRB1 and DQB1; 522 for DQA1; approximately 600 for DPA1; and some 470 for DPB1. HLA typing covered class I and class II loci at four-digit resolution. Rather than drawing on any new phenotypic data, the later analysis identified candidate immune exposures from TCR beta sequences and the way those sequences occurred across donors. Across about 380 genotyped donors of the cohort, an average of roughly 200,000 unique TCR beta nucleotide sequences per donor were sequenced, and around 19% of those sequences were non-productive. The genetic ancestry cluster associated with self-reported Caucasian donors included over 80% of the 398 genotyped donors. The study combined high-throughput TCR immunosequencing, statistical association of individual TCRs with disease status, and machine learning to predict cytomegalovirus infection status.

The cohort was made up of approximately 670 healthy bone marrow donors. At the time of sampling, all cohort members were nominally healthy, though unrecorded immune exposures were likely present. The donor was CMV seronegative and was included in the group of a few hundred seronegative cohort members. Every donor gave a peripheral blood sample, and the peripheral blood mononuclear cells from that sample were used for TCR beta sequencing. Genomic DNA was extracted from the blood cell samples with the Qiagen DNeasy Blood Extraction Kit. A note on this clone: Its specific antigen is unknown.

Beyond this particular receptor, the publication reports: Most TCR sequences were observed very rarely across donors, whereas some public TCRs were present in many individuals. In vitro tests confirmed that a few of the cytomegalovirus-associated TCR beta chains recognize cytomegalovirus antigens. The sequencing pipeline was judged likely to have produced a cluster of highly shared sequence variants as a technical artifact. Strong co-occurrence of HLA alleles, especially DR and DQ, made assigning TCR associations to individual alleles difficult. Because counts were too low, roughly 17 rarely observed V segments, including chromosome 9 orphons, were left out of the earlier analysis of a few hundred of the donors. A later analysis associated some 17,000 TCR beta sequences with specific HLA alleles at a false discovery rate of 0.05. A further reported finding was that TCR beta sequences accurately predicted the HLA-A and HLA-B alleles for most subjects in the first cohort. Linkage disequilibrium might explain the correlated functional status among segregating V segments, but an unknown experimental factor could not be excluded. CMV serostatus was the only immune exposure information available for the cohort. In this cohort, only TCR beta chains were sequenced, and detectable features were limited by the absence of alpha or paired-chain data. An association between a missense DCLRE1C variant and V-gene and J-gene trimming of TCR beta chains was found in a later genetic analysis and replicated in an independent cohort. The study gave a list of 150 to 200 TCR beta chains associated with cytomegalovirus. The classifier was reported to diagnose cytomegalovirus status with high specificity and sensitivity in both the original cohort and the validation cohort. Sequencing depth was assumed to be roughly uniform across donors in the presence/absence analyses, though that assumption may not hold. Some IMGT-functional V segments, including TRBV6-2 and TRBV6-3, could not be told apart with the 87-base-pair reads, so those segments were excluded. The authors suggested that the approach could potentially be extended to other disease states and immunological phenotypes. Because HLA typing was missing for some donors at each locus, association tests included only the typed subset. A later analysis found that HLA-associated TCR beta chains were more clonally expanded and had lower generation probabilities than equally common non-associated chains. Compared with the roughly 700-donor mean, donors in an Asian-associated ancestry cluster had fewer N-insertions in productive TCRs, according to a later genetic analysis. In a later analysis, TCR association rates were found to vary across HLA loci, with the most associated TCRs seen for DRB1 alleles and the fewest for HLA-C alleles. According to a later analysis, most CMV-associated TCR beta chains appeared to be HLA-restricted, and the HLA associations seemed to be driven largely by CMV exposure. In a later analysis, several top co-occurrence clusters were reported to appear linked to parvovirus B19, influenza, CMV and Epstein-Barr virus. In an earlier analysis of around 600 of the donors, most TCR beta V segments were observed in productive rearrangements about 87% or about 30% of the time, broadly matching IMGT annotations.

Libraries were prepared through the immunoSEQ multiplex PCR assay. The multiplex PCR relied on a mix of 60 forward primers for TCR Vbeta segments and 13 reverse primers for TCR Jbeta segments. The CDR3 region of rearranged TCR beta genes was amplified from genomic DNA by a multiplex PCR assay. The Illumina HiSeq System was used to sequence the amplified TCR beta libraries as 87-base-pair reads. The study's processing was this. A later analysis tallied some 79 million unique TCR beta chains across the 640 or so repertoires, and approximately 11 million of those chains were shared by two or more donors. Raw reads were error-corrected and collapsed into unique sequences by a nearest-neighbor algorithm in which closely related sequences were merged to remove PCR and sequencing errors. V, D and J gene segments were assigned by aligning CDR3 sequences to IMGT reference sequences. For a sequence to be retained, a match of at least six nucleotides to both a V gene segment and a J gene segment was required. A rearrangement was called productive if the CDR3 had no stop codons and remained in frame with V and J, and every other rearrangement was called non-productive. Following IMGT convention, CDR3 was defined as the stretch from the second conserved V-encoded cysteine to the conserved J-encoded phenylalanine. The earlier analysis of approximately 590 of the donors excluded any sequence lacking an unambiguous match to a single V gene segment. In an earlier analysis of a few hundred of the donors, a V segment was called functional when productive rearrangements were above 56.7%, and segregating when the standard deviation between donors exceeded 5%. A statistical classification framework was developed to diagnose cytomegalovirus status using the catalog of TCR beta chain sequences. A later analysis assigned V and J genes by comparing TCR nucleotide sequences with IMGT/GENE-DB human TR gene sequences. A later analysis assigned CDR3 sequences and most-parsimonious VDJ recombination scenarios with the TCRdist pipeline. A later analysis defined each TCR beta chain by its CDR3 amino acid sequence plus V-gene family, and excluded reads lacking a unique V-gene family. In a later analysis, nearly 600 highly shared, low-generation-probability nucleotide sequences were removed to address suspected cross-contamination and a sequencing artifact. A later analysis calculated a clonal expansion index for each public chain from normalized within-repertoire ranks of inferred template counts. A later analysis computed generation probabilities with a VDJ recombination model fitted to out-of-frame rearrangements, and checked the results against IGoR. In a later analysis, hypergeometric tests were used to score TCR-TCR, TCR-HLA and TCR-CMV co-occurrence, with a repertoire-size bias correction applied to TCR pairs. A later analysis estimated false discovery rates by permuting HLA or CMV assignments 20 times. In a later analysis, co-occurring TCRs were grouped using DBSCAN, and TCRdist sequence similarity was added for clustering within HLA-allele-positive subsets. Co-occurrence clustering excluded repertoires with fewer than 30,000 or more than 120,000 public chains, plus five with anomalous nucleotide sharing. The source is immuneACCESS, and TCRdb retained only in-frame sequences with V and J called. Part of the clones is not carried over; for the studies checked, unresolved V genes explain less than half of this, and the remainder is unexplained. V, J and clone size reflect that table, while D and trimming were determined from the DNA. The sample table holds roughly 64,000 clones. About 3.6% of the sample comes from the top ten.

Measured from the cysteine to the phenylalanine, the CDR3 is 14 residues long. The only DNA kept is the CDR3, 42 bases in frame from the first base. The germline V gene yields ENHRY for CDR1 and SYGVKD for CDR2. The junction shows trimming of 4 bases on V and 2 bases on J, plus 8 bases between the germline ends. Sequencing used PBMCs. Recombination linked TRBV10-3 to TRBJ2-2; too little of a D gene remains to name it. The TCR comes from a woman aged 18-35 years in good health and CMV-seronegative. The sequenced DNA is TGTGCCATCAGTGCGGAGAAAAACACCGGGGAGCTGTTTTTT. Its coded protein is CAISAEKNTGELFF.